This TCR beta chain derives from a study of cytomegalovirus exposure and HLA in healthy donors. Across the study: Of over 350 genotyped donors, roughly 76% grouped in the Caucasian-associated ancestry cluster. Whole-study results and caveats: Most CMV-associated TCR beta chains appeared HLA-restricted in a later analysis. According to a later analysis, donors in an Asian-associated ancestry cluster reportedly had fewer N-insertions than the roughly 640-donor mean.

Trimming took off 2 bases at V and 0 bases at J, with 11 bases between the two ends. The CDR3 consists of 15 residues. CDR1 is SGHAT, CDR2 FQNNGV, per germline. Of note for this clone: Its matching antigen is unknown.

Primers for the PCR totalled 60 Vbeta and 13 Jbeta. Libraries were prepared by immunoSEQ multiplex PCR; TCRdb keeps only in-frame clonotypes and omits some of them. The sample lists about 190,000 clones, 79% seen once, with 1.6% in the top ten. What was sequenced was PBMCs. The rearrangement joins TRBV11-2 to TRBJ2-7; a possible D gene is TRBD2 (5 bases). The receptor was derived from a woman aged 18-29 years in good health and CMV-seronegative. CDR3 in DNA: TGTGCCAGCAGCTTATCCGGCGGGTCCTCCTACGAGCAGTACTTC. Protein sequence: CASSLSGGSSYEQYF.